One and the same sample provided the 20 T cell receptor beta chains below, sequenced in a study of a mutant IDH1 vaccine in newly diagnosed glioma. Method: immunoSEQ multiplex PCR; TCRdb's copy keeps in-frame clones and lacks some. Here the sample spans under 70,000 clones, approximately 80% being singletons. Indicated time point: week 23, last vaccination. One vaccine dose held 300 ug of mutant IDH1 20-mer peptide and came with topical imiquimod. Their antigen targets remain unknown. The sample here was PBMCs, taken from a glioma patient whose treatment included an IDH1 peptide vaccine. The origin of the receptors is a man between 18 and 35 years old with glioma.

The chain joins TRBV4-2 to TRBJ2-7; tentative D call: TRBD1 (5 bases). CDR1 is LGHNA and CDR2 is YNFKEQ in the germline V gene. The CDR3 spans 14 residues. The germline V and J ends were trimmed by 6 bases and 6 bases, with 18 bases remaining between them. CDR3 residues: CASSPPISQGEQYF. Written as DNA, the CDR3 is TGTGCCAGCAGTCCTCCGATCTCGCAGGGCGAGCAGTACTTC.

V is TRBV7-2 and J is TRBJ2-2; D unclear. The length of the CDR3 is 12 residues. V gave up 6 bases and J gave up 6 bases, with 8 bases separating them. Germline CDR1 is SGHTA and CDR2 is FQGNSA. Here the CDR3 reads CASRTDAGELFF. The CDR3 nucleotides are TGTGCCAGCAGAACAGATGCCGGGGAGCTGTTTTTT.

The CDR3 DNA reads TGTGCCAGCAGCTTAGAAGCTCACTCCTACAATGAGCAGTTCTTC. It is translated as CASSLEAHSYNEQFF. The chain links TRBV7-2 to TRBJ2-1; no clear D. Germline CDR1 is SGHTA and CDR2 is FQGNSA. The CDR3 covers 15 residues. Between the trimmed V and J ends, which lost 1 base and 0 bases, there was a span of 7 bases.

The CDR3 coding sequence is TGTGCCAGCAGCGACCGGGCGAGTGAAGCTTTCTTT. Amino acid sequence: CASSDRASEAFF. The genes are TRBV7-9 and TRBJ1-1; D remains ambiguous. CDR3 size: 12 residues. V was pared by 5 bases and J by 7 bases, with 11 bases between. The germline CDR1 and CDR2 sequences are SEHNR and FQNEAQ (reference sequence).

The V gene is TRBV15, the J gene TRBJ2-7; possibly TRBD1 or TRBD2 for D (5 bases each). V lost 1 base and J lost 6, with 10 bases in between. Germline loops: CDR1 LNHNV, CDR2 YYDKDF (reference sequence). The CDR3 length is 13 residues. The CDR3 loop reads CATSRGPGTEQYF. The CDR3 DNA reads TGTGCCACCAGCAGAGGACCCGGGACCGAGCAGTACTTC.

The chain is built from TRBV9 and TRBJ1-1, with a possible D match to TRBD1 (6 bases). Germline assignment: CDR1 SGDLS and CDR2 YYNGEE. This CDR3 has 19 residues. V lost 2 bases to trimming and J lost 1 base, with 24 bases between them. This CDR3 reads CASSVGGGEWKRANTEAFF. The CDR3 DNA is TGTGCCAGCAGCGTGGGGGGCGGTGAGTGGAAGCGGGCGAACACTGAAGCTTTCTTT.

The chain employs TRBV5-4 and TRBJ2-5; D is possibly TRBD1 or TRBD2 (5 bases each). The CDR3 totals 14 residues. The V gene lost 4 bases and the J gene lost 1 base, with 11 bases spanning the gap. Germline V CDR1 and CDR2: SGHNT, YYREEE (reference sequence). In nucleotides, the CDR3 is TGTGCCAGCAGCCAGGGACCCCTCCAAGAGACCCAGTACTTC. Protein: CASSQGPLQETQYF.

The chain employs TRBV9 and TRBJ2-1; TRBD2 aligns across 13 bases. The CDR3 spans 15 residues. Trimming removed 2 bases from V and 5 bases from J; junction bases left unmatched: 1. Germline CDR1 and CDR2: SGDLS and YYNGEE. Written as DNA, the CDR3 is TGTGCCAGCAGCGTCGGGACTAGCGGGAACAATGAGCAGTTCTTC. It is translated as CASSVGTSGNNEQFF.

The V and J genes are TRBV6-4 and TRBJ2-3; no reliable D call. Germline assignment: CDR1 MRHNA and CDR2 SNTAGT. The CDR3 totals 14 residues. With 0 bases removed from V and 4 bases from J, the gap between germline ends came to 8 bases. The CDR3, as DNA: TGTGCCAGCAGTGACTCTTCGGCGGCAGATACGCAGTATTTT. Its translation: CASSDSSAADTQYF.

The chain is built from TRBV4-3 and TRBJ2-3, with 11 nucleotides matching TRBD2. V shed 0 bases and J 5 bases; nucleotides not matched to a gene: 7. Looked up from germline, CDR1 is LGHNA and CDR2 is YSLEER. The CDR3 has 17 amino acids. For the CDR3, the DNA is TGCGCCAGCAGCCAAGAGAAGCTAGCGGGGGGCAGAGATACGCAGTATTTT. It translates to CASSQEKLAGGRDTQYF.

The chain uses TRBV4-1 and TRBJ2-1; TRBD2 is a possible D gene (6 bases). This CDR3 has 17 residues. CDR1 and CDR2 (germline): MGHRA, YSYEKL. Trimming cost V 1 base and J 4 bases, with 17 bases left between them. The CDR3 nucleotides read TGCGCCAGCAGCCAAGGGCCCCAGGTAGCGGCTTACAATGAGCAGTTCTTC. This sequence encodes CASSQGPQVAAYNEQFF.

The CDR3: CASSLVQGAYGYTF. In DNA, the CDR3 is TGTGCCAGCAGCTTAGTACAAGGGGCCTATGGCTACACCTTC. The chain combines TRBV11-2 with TRBJ1-2; the D gene is possibly TRBD1 (5 bases). The germline CDR1 and CDR2 sequences are SGHAT and FQNNGV. The CDR3 sequence is 14 residues long. V lost 1 base, J lost 4 bases, and 10 bases lay in between.

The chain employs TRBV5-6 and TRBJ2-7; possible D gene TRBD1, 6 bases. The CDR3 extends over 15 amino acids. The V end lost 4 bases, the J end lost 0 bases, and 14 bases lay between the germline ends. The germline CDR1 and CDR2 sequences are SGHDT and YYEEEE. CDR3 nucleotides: TGTGCCAGCAGCCTGGACAGTCCGAACTCCTACGAGCAGTACTTC. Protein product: CASSLDSPNSYEQYF. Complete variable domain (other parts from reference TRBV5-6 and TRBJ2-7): DAGVTQSPTHLIKTRGQQVTLRCSPKSGHDTVSWYQQALGQGPQFIFQYYEEEERQRGNFPDRFSGHQFPNYSSELNVNALLLGDSALYLCASSLDSPNSYEQYFGPGTRLTVT.

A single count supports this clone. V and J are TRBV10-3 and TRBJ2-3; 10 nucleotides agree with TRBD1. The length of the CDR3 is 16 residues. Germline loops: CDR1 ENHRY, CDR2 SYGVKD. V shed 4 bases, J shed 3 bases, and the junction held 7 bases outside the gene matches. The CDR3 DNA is TGTGCCATCAGTGCCTTGACAGGGGGCGCAACAGATACGCAGTATTTT. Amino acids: CAISALTGGATDTQYF.

Written as DNA, the CDR3 is TGTGCCAGCAGCTCGCCGGGACCGACCCCAGAGACCCAGTACTTC. Amino acid sequence: CASSSPGPTPETQYF. The rearrangement uses TRBV9 and TRBJ2-5; D assignment may be TRBD1 or TRBD2 (5 bases each). In germline, CDR1 is SGDLS, CDR2 YYNGEE. Trimming removed 4 bases from V and 4 bases from J, with 17 bases in between. CDR3 length: 15 residues.

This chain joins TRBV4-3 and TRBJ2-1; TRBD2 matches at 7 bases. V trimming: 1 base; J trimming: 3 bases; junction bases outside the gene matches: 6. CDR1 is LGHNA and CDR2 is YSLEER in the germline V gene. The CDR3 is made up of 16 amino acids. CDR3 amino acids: CASSQGSRGNYNEQFF. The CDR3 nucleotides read TGCGCCAGCAGCCAAGGTTCGCGGGGGAACTACAATGAGCAGTTCTTC.

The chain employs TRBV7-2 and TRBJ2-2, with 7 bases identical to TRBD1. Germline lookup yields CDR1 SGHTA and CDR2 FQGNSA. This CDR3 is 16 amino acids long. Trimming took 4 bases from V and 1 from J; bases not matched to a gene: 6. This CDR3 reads CASSYLGQLNTGELFF. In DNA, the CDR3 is TGTGCCAGCAGCTACCTGGGACAGTTGAACACCGGGGAGCTGTTTTTT.

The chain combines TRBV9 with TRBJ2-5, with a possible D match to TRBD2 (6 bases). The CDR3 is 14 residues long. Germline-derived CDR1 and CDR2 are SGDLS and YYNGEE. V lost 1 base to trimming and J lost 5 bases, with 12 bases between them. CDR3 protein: CASSVLPGRETQYF. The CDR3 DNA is TGTGCCAGCAGCGTACTTCCAGGGAGGGAGACCCAGTACTTC.

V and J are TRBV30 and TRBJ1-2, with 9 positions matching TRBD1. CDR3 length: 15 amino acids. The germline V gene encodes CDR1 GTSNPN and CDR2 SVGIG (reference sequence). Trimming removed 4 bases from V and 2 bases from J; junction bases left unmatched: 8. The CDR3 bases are TGTGCCTGGACCTCCCCCGGGACAGGGAACTATGGCTACACCTTC. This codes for CAWTSPGTGNYGYTF.

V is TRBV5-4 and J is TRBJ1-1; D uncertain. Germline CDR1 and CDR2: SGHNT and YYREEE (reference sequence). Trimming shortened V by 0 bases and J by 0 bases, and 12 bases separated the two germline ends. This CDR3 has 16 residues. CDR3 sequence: CASSLAPASLNTEAFF. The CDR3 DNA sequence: TGTGCCAGCAGCTTGGCACCAGCGAGCTTGAACACTGAAGCTTTCTTT.